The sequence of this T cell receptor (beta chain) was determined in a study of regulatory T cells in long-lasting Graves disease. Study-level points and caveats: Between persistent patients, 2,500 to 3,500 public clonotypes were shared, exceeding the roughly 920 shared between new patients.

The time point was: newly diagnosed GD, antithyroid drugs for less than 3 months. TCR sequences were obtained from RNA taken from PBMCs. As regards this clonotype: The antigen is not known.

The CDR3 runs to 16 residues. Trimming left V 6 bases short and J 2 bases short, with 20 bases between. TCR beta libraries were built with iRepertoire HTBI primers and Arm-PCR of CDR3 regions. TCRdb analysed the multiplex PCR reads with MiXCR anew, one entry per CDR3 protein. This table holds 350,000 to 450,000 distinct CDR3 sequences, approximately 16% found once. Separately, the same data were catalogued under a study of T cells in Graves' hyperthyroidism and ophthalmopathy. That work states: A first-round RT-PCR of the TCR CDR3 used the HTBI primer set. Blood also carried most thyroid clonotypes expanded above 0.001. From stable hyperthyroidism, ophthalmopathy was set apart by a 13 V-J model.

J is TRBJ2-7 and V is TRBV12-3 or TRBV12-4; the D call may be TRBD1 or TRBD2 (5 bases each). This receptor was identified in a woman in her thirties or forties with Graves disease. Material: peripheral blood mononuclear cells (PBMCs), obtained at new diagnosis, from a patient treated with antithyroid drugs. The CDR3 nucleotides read TGTGCCAGCAGCCCGGGAACCCGGGACCCGACCTACGAGCAGTACTTC. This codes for CASSPGTRDPTYEQYF.